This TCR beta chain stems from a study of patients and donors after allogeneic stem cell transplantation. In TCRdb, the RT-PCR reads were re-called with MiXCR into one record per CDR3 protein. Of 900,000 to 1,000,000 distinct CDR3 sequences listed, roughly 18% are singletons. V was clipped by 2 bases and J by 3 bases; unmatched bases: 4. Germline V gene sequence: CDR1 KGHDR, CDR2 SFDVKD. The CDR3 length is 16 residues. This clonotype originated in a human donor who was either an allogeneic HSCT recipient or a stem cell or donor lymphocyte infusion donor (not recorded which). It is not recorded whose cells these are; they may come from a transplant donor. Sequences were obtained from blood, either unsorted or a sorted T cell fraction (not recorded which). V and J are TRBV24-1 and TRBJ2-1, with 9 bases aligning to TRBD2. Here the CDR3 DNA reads TGTGCCACCAGTGATTCCGGCGGGGGGGTCTACAATGAGCAGTTCTTC. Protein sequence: CATSDSGGGVYNEQFF.